This T cell receptor beta chain came from a study of regulatory T cells in long-lasting Graves disease. Time point defined: persistent/refractory GD, antithyroid drugs over 5 years with positive TRAb. PBMC-derived RNA was used for the TCR library. Arm-PCR with iRepertoire HTBI primers amplified the CDR3 regions for these TCR beta libraries. TCRdb re-called the multiplex PCR reads through MiXCR, storing one row per CDR3 protein. The table shows about 460,000 distinct CDR3 sequences, with approximately 23% occurring only once. The sequencing here drew on peripheral blood mononuclear cells (PBMCs), taken when the disease was refractory, from a patient treated with antithyroid drugs. The clonotype was recovered from a female donor with Graves disease.

CDR3 amino acids: CASSEQRTLAKNIQYF. The CDR3 bases are TGTGCCAGCAGTGAACAGAGAACACTAGCCAAAAACATTCAGTACTTC. V is TRBV6-1 and J is TRBJ2-4; no definite D call. Germline CDR1 MNHNS, CDR2 SASEGT. The CDR3 contains 16 residues. The V end was cut by 2 bases, the J end by 0 bases, with 11 bases between.